This paragraph covers one TCR beta chain sequence. Which antigen it targets is not known. There are no base qualities to consult, and no much larger clone falls within one base. In the germline V gene, CDR1 corresponds to SQVTM and CDR2 to ANQGSEA. Trimming at the junction amounts to 6 bases on V and 8 bases on J, and the germline ends lie 16 bases apart. The CDR3, cysteine through phenylalanine, is 12 amino acids long. CDR3 DNA is the only sequence kept; it has 36 bases, read in frame from the first base. The method behind the library was the immunoSEQ multiplex PCR assay. The multiplex PCR relied on a mix of 60 forward primers for TCR Vbeta segments and 13 reverse primers for TCR Jbeta segments. The CDR3 region of rearranged TCR beta genes was amplified from genomic DNA by a multiplex PCR assay. On the Illumina HiSeq System, the amplified TCR beta libraries were sequenced as 87-base-pair reads. Per the original workflow: In a later analysis, some 80 million unique TCR beta chains were counted across the roughly 610 repertoires, and about 9.9 million of these chains were shared by at least two donors. Raw reads were error-corrected and collapsed into unique sequences with a nearest-neighbor algorithm that merged closely related sequences to remove PCR and sequencing errors. Alignment of CDR3 sequences to IMGT reference sequences was used to assign V, D and J gene segments. For a sequence to be retained, at least a six-nucleotide match to both a V gene segment and a J gene segment was required. A rearrangement was called productive if the CDR3 had no stop codons and remained in frame with V and J, and every other rearrangement was called non-productive. Following IMGT convention, CDR3 was defined as the stretch from the second conserved V-encoded cysteine up to the conserved J-encoded phenylalanine. The earlier analysis of some 540 of the donors excluded any sequence lacking an unambiguous match to a single V gene segment. In an earlier analysis of approximately 590 of the donors, V segments were called functional above 56.7% productive rearrangements and were called segregating when the between-donor standard deviation exceeded 5%. A statistical classification framework was built for diagnosing cytomegalovirus status from the catalog of TCR beta chain sequences. V and J gene assignment, in a later analysis, came from comparing TCR nucleotide sequences with IMGT/GENE-DB human TR gene sequences. In a later analysis, CDR3 sequences and most-parsimonious VDJ recombination scenarios were assigned using the TCRdist pipeline. In a later analysis, each TCR beta chain was defined by its CDR3 amino acid sequence together with its V-gene family, and reads lacking a unique V-gene family were excluded. In a later analysis, around 600 highly shared, low-generation-probability nucleotide sequences were removed to address suspected cross-contamination and a sequencing artifact. For each public chain, a later analysis derived a clonal expansion index from normalized ranks of inferred template counts within each repertoire. In a later analysis, generation probabilities were computed using a VDJ recombination model fitted to out-of-frame rearrangements, and the results were checked against IGoR. Hypergeometric tests were used in a later analysis to score TCR-TCR, TCR-HLA and TCR-CMV co-occurrence, with a repertoire-size bias correction applied to the TCR pairs. False discovery rates were estimated in a later analysis by permuting HLA or CMV assignments 20 times. In a later analysis, co-occurring TCRs were grouped with DBSCAN, and TCRdist sequence similarity was added when clustering was performed within HLA-allele-positive subsets. Co-occurrence clustering excluded repertoires with fewer than 30,000 or more than 120,000 public chains, plus five with anomalous nucleotide sharing. TCRdb took this table from immuneACCESS and kept in-frame rearrangements with V and J called. Such tables lack part of the clones; where checked against another copy, unresolved V genes explain under half of the gap, and the rest is unexplained. V and J calls and clone size are those listed in that table; D and trimming were worked out from the DNA. The table for this sample lists nearly 300,000 clones; 75% to 90% of them were counted only once. Clones ranked in the top ten supply approximately 4.3% of the sample.

The data stem from a study of cytomegalovirus exposure and HLA in healthy donors (dated by TCRdb to about 2017). Regarding the study in general: An earlier analysis of more than 550 of the donors reported over 250 Gb of sequence data and 95 million to 130 million unique TCR beta sequences obtained from 150 million to 200 million T cells. A separate validation cohort of 90 to 150 different subjects was used in addition to the roughly 640-subject first cohort. Typing coverage differed by locus: A, B, C, DRB1 and DQB1 were typed in about 620-630 donors, DQA1 in about 560, DPA1 in nearly 610, and DPB1 in approximately 450. To decide whether each TCR beta V gene segment behaved as functional or pseudogenic, an earlier analysis of 587 of the donors relied on high-throughput TCR beta sequencing. A later analysis re-analyzed previously published TCR beta repertoires from 500 to 700 donors and added high-resolution HLA genotyping to study TCR occurrence patterns. All discovery cohort repertoires had been generated using a single sequencing platform. A handful of DR-DQ haplotypes were handled as single units for association and clustering because linkage in the cohort was strong. The study aimed to test whether signatures of past pathogen exposure could be identified by cataloging public T cell receptors. Across under 500 genotyped donors of the cohort, an average of approximately 200,000 unique TCR beta nucleotide sequences per donor were sequenced, and roughly 20% of those sequences were non-productive. In the later analysis, no new phenotypic data were used to find candidate immune exposures; instead, reliance was placed on TCR beta sequences and their occurrence across donors. HLA typing included class I and class II loci at four-digit resolution. The genetic ancestry cluster associated with self-reported Caucasian donors included about 81% of the 350 to 500 genotyped donors. Donor age, sex, ethnicity and CMV serostatus were collected together with the repertoire data. Using immunosequencing, the study profiled T cell repertoires from around 680 subjects and related those repertoires to cytomegalovirus serostatus. High-throughput TCR immunosequencing, statistical association of individual TCRs with disease status, and machine learning were combined to predict cytomegalovirus infection status. In a later genetic analysis, genome-wide SNP genotypes for about 65% of the roughly 670 donors were used, and that subset was treated as a discovery cohort. Roughly 310 gigabases of sequencing data and around 87 million unique TCR sequences were included in an early release covering over 600 HLA-typed donors.

The cohort was made up of around 720 healthy bone marrow donors. At the time of sampling, every cohort member was nominally healthy, though immune exposures that went unrecorded were likely present. The donor tested CMV seropositive, placing the donor among the 250 to 300 seropositive members of the cohort. A peripheral blood sample was collected from each donor, and TCR beta sequencing was performed on peripheral blood mononuclear cells. The Qiagen DNeasy Blood Extraction Kit was used to extract genomic DNA from the blood cell samples. Points the paper makes about the study in general: A group of highly shared sequence variants was considered likely to be a technical artifact of the sequencing pipeline. In vitro tests confirmed that three of the cytomegalovirus-associated TCR beta chains recognize cytomegalovirus antigens. In an earlier analysis of roughly 500 of the donors, most TCR beta V segments appeared in productive rearrangements about 87% or about 30% of the time, broadly matching IMGT annotations. Because HLA typing was missing for some donors at each locus, association tests included only the typed subset. Only TCR beta chains were sequenced in this cohort, and the absence of alpha or paired-chain data limited detectable features. A total of 150 to 200 TCR beta chains were listed by the study as associated with cytomegalovirus. Because counts were too low, around 17 rarely observed V segments, including chromosome 9 orphons, were left out of the earlier analysis of 500 to 750 of the donors. In a later analysis, several top co-occurrence clusters were reported to appear linked to parvovirus B19, influenza, CMV and Epstein-Barr virus. Assigning TCR associations to individual alleles was difficult when HLA alleles, especially DR and DQ, strongly co-occurred. A later analysis found that most CMV-associated TCR beta chains appeared HLA-restricted, with HLA associations seemingly driven largely by CMV exposure. Correlated functional status among segregating V segments might reflect linkage disequilibrium, but an unknown experimental factor could not be ruled out. Some IMGT-functional V segments, including TRBV6-2 and TRBV6-3, could not be told apart with the 87-base-pair reads, so those segments were excluded. Cytomegalovirus status was reported to be diagnosed by the classifier with high specificity and sensitivity in both the original and validation cohorts. Specific HLA alleles were associated with 15,000 to 20,000 TCR beta sequences at a false discovery rate of 0.05 in a later analysis. Compared with equally common non-associated chains, HLA-associated TCR beta chains in a later analysis were more clonally expanded and had lower generation probabilities. Most TCR sequences were observed very rarely across donors, whereas some public TCRs were present in many individuals. A later analysis found that TCR association rates varied across HLA loci, with DRB1 alleles showing the most associated TCRs and HLA-C alleles the fewest. Presence/absence analyses assumed roughly uniform sequencing depth across donors, an assumption that may not hold. A further reported finding was that TCR beta sequences accurately predicted the HLA-A and HLA-B alleles for most subjects in the first cohort. An association between a missense DCLRE1C variant and V-gene and J-gene trimming of TCR beta chains was found in a later genetic analysis and replicated in an independent cohort. It was suggested by the authors that the approach could potentially be generalized to other disease states and immunological phenotypes. Immune exposure information for the cohort was limited to CMV serostatus. In a later genetic analysis, fewer N-insertions in productive TCRs were reported among donors in an Asian-associated ancestry cluster than the 666-donor mean.

The source of this sequence is a man aged 40-50 years in good health and CMV-seropositive. The chain is made from TRBV29-1 and TRBJ1-2; tentative D gene TRBD1, with 6 bases matching. The sample consisted of PBMCs. For the CDR3, the sequence is CSVGTGSGGYTF. The sequenced DNA: TGCAGCGTCGGAACAGGGTCTGGAGGCTACACCTTC.